One and the same sample provided the 21 T cell receptor beta chains below, sequenced in a study of glioma-infiltrating T cells. Amplification of TCR alpha and beta CDR3 regions from RNA used iRepertoire nested multiplex PCR. MiXCR, run by TCRdb on the multiplex PCR reads, gives a single entry per CDR3 protein. The sample yields roughly 350,000 distinct CDR3 sequences, approximately 42% seen once. Material: glioma tissue, nonneoplastic brain tissue, or PBMCs (not recorded which). All receptors come from a human donor with low-grade glioma or glioblastoma, undergoing nonglioma brain surgery, or in good health (not recorded which).

The genes are TRBV27 and TRBJ2-3; D call uncertain. The J call may be incorrect, as the DNA end agrees better with TRBJ1-5. Germline CDR1 reads MNHEY; CDR2 reads SMNVEV (reference sequence). The length of the CDR3 is 17 residues. The CDR3 region has the DNA TGTGCCAGCAGTGCCGCCCGGGTTAGCGGAATAACAGATACGCAGCATTTT. It is translated as CASSAARVSGITDTQHF.

In its sample, this clonotype was seen a few times. This sequence joins TRBV4-3 and TRBJ1-1; D is unresolved. V lost 2 bases and J lost 7, with 14 bases in between. This CDR3 has 14 amino acids. The germline CDR1 and CDR2 sequences are LGHNA and YSLEER. The CDR3 DNA sequence: TGCGCCAGCAGCCAAAAGACCTATGAAGGTGAAGCTTTCTTT. Translated, it gives CASSQKTYEGEAFF.

As concerns this clonotype: With a much larger clone just one base away, this may be a read error. The chain couples TRBV6-5 to TRBJ2-7; possibly TRBD2 for D (5 bases). This CDR3 spans 16 amino acids. The germline V gene has CDR1 MNHEY and CDR2 SVGAGI. The ends were cut back, 6 bases at V and 7 bases at J, with 25 bases in the middle. The CDR3 protein is CASSSSRGSTYNEQYF. DNA for the CDR3: TGTGCCAGCAGCTCTAGTAGAGGGAGCACCTACAATGAGCAGTACTTC.

The V and J genes are TRBV20-1 and TRBJ2-5; possibly TRBD2 for D (5 bases). V dropped 0 bases and J dropped 5 bases, with 13 bases sitting between them. This CDR3 is 14 amino acids long. Germline-derived CDR1 and CDR2 are DFQATT and SNEGSKA (reference sequence). Here the CDR3 DNA reads TGCAGTGCTAGAGATCGGGATAGTCGCGAGACCCAGTACTTC. Amino acids: CSARDRDSRETQYF.

The chain uses TRBV6-2 or TRBV6-3 and TRBJ1-5, with D hard to call. CDR1 and CDR2 (germline): MNHEY, SVGEGT. V was pared by 8 bases and J by 7 bases, with 18 bases between. The CDR3 is 14 residues long. Written as DNA, the CDR3 is TGTGCCAGCGGCCGAAAAGCGGGAGGCCAGCCCCAGCATTTT. Amino acids: CASGRKAGGQPQHF.

For this clonotype: This may stem from a read error, because a much larger clone lies one nucleotide away. The chain couples TRBV27 to TRBJ2-7; D unresolved. This CDR3 has 13 amino acids. CDR1 is MNHEY, CDR2 SMNVEV, per germline (reference sequence). V was pared by 6 bases and J by 3 bases, with 12 bases between. The CDR3 sequence: CASSQMWGYEQYF. The CDR3 DNA reads TGTGCCAGCAGCCAAATGTGGGGCTACGAGCAGTACTTC.

CDR3 sequence: CASSLGEASGEQYF. The CDR3 coding sequence is TGTGCCAGCAGCCTAGGGGAGGCTAGCGGCGAGCAGTACTTC. V gene TRBV28 combines with J gene TRBJ2-7; 7 bases match TRBD2. The CDR3 loop spans 14 amino acids. CDR1 and CDR2 (germline): MDHEN, SYDVKM. The ends lost 6 bases at V and 6 bases at J; junction bases unmatched: 11.

The chain recombines TRBV27 with TRBJ2-1; D assignment may be TRBD1 or TRBD2 (5 bases each). The CDR3 is made up of 13 amino acids. V was shortened by 6 bases and J by 8 bases, with 14 bases between the two germline ends. Germline CDR1 reads MNHEY; CDR2 reads SMNVEV (reference sequence). Here the CDR3 reads CASSLTEGHEQFF. CDR3 DNA: TGTGCCAGCAGCTTGACAGAGGGGCATGAGCAGTTCTTC.

This clonotype has at least ten counts. The chain couples TRBV20-1 to TRBJ2-3, with 7 bases identical to TRBD2. The CDR3 totals 15 residues. With V trimmed by 3 bases and J by 5 bases, 11 bases remained unmatched. CDR1 is DFQATT, CDR2 SNEGSKA, per germline (reference sequence). CDR3 in DNA: TGCAGTGCTAGTTCTCCCAGCGGGATCCAAGATACGCAGTATTTT. It yields the protein CSASSPSGIQDTQYF.

The J gene is TRBJ2-6, the V gene TRBV29-1; the D is unclear. CDR3 length: 15 amino acids. The germline CDR1 and CDR2 sequences are SQVTM and ANQGSEA. Trimming shortened V by 0 bases and J by 0 bases, and 6 bases separated the two germline ends. CDR3 protein: CSVEDQNSGANVLTF. The CDR3 DNA follows: TGCAGCGTTGAAGACCAAAACTCTGGGGCCAACGTCCTGACTTTC.

About this clonotype: The junction departs from germline at one end; a sequencing error may be responsible. V is TRBV7-7 and J is TRBJ2-7, with TRBD2 identical over 13 bases. The CDR3 runs 15 residues. The germline CDR1 and CDR2 sequences are SSHAT and FNYEAQ (reference sequence). The CDR3 sequence is CASSQGLAGQSEQYF. CDR3 in DNA: TGTGCTAGCAGCCAGGGACTAGCGGGACAAAGCGAGCAGTACTTC. The full variable domain, in which reference TRBV7-7 and TRBJ2-7 provide the parts outside the CDR3, is GAGVSQSPRYKVTKRGQDVTLRCDPISSHATLYWYQQALGQGPEFLTYFNYEAQPDKSGLPSDRFSAERPEGSISTLTIQRTEQRDSAMYRCASSQGLAGQSEQYFGPGTRLTVT.

Concerning this clonotype itself: A much larger clone is a single base away; this may be a read error. The chain joins TRBV28 to TRBJ2-7; D may be TRBD2 (6 bases). Trimming took off 5 bases at V and 3 bases at J, with 17 bases between the two ends. This CDR3 is 15 amino acids long. In germline, CDR1 is MDHEN, CDR2 SYDVKM. CDR3 loop: CASSLPAGRSYEQYF. The CDR3 nucleotides are TGTGCCAGCAGTCTTCCCGCGGGACGGAGCTACGAGCAGTACTTC.

This clonotype was counted ten times or more. The gene calls are TRBV27 and TRBJ2-7; D may be TRBD2 (6 bases). With 0 bases removed from V and 4 bases from J, the gap between germline ends came to 10 bases. Germline loops: CDR1 MNHEY, CDR2 SMNVEV (reference sequence). This CDR3 spans 14 amino acids. CDR3 in DNA: TGTGCCAGCAGTTTATCCGGGGACTCGTACGAGCAGTACTTC. The encoded protein is CASSLSGDSYEQYF.

The table lists this clonotype with a few counts. The gene calls are TRBV4-3 and TRBJ1-1, with D possibly being TRBD1 (6 bases). The length of the CDR3 is 13 residues. Trimming took 6 bases from V and 4 from J, leaving 12 bases between them. The germline CDR1 and CDR2 sequences are LGHNA and YSLEER. CDR3 residues: CASRRGGSTEAFF. Written as DNA, the CDR3 is TGCGCCAGCAGAAGGGGGGGCAGCACTGAAGCTTTCTTT.

V and J are TRBV11-2 and TRBJ2-6; D unclear. Trimming shortened V by 0 bases and J by 0 bases, and 3 bases separated the two germline ends. The length of the CDR3 is 15 residues. Germline V gene data show CDR1 as SGHAT and CDR2 as FQNNGV. CDR3 nucleotide sequence: TGTGCCAGCAGCTTAGAGGGCTCTGGGGCCAACGTCCTGACTTTC. It codes for CASSLEGSGANVLTF.

To note about this clonotype: Being one base from a much bigger clone, this may be a read error. This chain joins TRBV20-1 and TRBJ2-1; TRBD2 matches 10 bases. The germline V gene encodes CDR1 DFQATT and CDR2 SNEGSKA (reference sequence). The junction had 6 bases not matched to a gene; V was cut back by 3 bases and J by 7 bases. CDR3 size: 14 residues. The CDR3 region has the DNA TGCAGTGCTAGGGCTAGCGGGAGACTGAATGAGCAGTTCTTC. Its translation: CSARASGRLNEQFF.

This clonotype was recorded a few times. This sequence joins TRBV28 and TRBJ1-2; D possibly corresponds to TRBD1 (5 bases). The germline V gene encodes CDR1 MDHEN and CDR2 SYDVKM. V lost 7 bases and J lost 4, with 16 bases in between. The CDR3 has 14 amino acids. CDR3 coding DNA: TGTGCCAGCACTCGGGACGGAATGATCTATGGCTACACCTTC. Amino acids: CASTRDGMIYGYTF.

This clonotype has a handful of counts. CDR3 sequence: CASSMIGRTNEQFF. Here the CDR3 DNA reads TGTGCCAGTAGTATGATCGGCCGAACCAATGAGCAGTTCTTC. The chain employs TRBV19 and TRBJ2-1; no firm D call. V was pared by 3 bases and J by 6 bases, with 12 bases between. This CDR3 has 14 residues. The germline CDR1 and CDR2 sequences are LNHDA and SQIVND (reference sequence).

In its sample, this clonotype was seen many times. The chain joins TRBV6-2 or TRBV6-3 to TRBJ1-1; D not certain. Germline assignment: CDR1 MNHEY and CDR2 SVGEGT. V lost 5 bases to trimming and J lost 9 bases, with 10 bases between them. The CDR3 is 11 amino acids. CDR3 amino acids: CASSHKAQAFF. Written as DNA, the CDR3 is TGTGCCAGCAGTCATAAGGCGCAAGCTTTCTTT.

The rearrangement links TRBV2 to TRBJ2-2; 8 nucleotides match TRBD1. Germline CDR1 SNHLY, CDR2 FYNNEI. V lost 7 bases and J lost 1; bases outside the gene matches: 8. The CDR3 is 16 residues long. The CDR3 coding sequence is TGTGCCAGCACTCCATTAGACAGGGGGAACACCGGGGAGCTGTTTTTT. This gives the protein CASTPLDRGNTGELFF.

This clonotype was found once. Given a much more abundant clone one base away, this may be a read error. The rearrangement uses TRBV28 and TRBJ1-5, with D possibly being TRBD1 (5 bases). Trimming pared 6 bases from V and 7 bases from J, leaving 13 bases between. CDR3 length: 13 residues. Germline V gene lookup returns CDR1 MDHEN and CDR2 SYDVKM. CDR3 sequence reads: CASRSVGAQPQHF. In nucleotides, the CDR3 is TGTGCCAGCAGGTCGGTAGGGGCCCAGCCCCAGCATTTT.